Below, 3 T cell receptor beta chains from the same sample are listed, as sequenced in a study of neurological immune-mediated disorders. TCRdb re-analysed the 5' RACE reads in MiXCR, keeping a single row per CDR3 protein. The sample carries under 80,000 distinct CDR3 sequences, roughly 15% recorded once. The specimen sequenced was PBMCs. These receptors all come from a woman aged 50 to 65 in good health.

This clonotype was seen only a few times. Mismatch with germline at one junction end may stem from a read error. The chain uses TRBV5-1 and TRBJ1-4, with D unclear. This CDR3 has 13 amino acids. The germline V gene encodes CDR1 SGHRS and CDR2 YFSETQ. Written as DNA, the CDR3 is TGCGCCAGCAGCTTACCAACAAATGAAAAACTGTTTTTT. Translated: CASSLPTNEKLFF.

This clonotype was seen many times. The chain recombines TRBV5-1 with TRBJ2-2, with 10 bases lining up with TRBD1. Germline V gene lookup returns CDR1 SGHRS and CDR2 YFSETQ. J was trimmed by 5 bases and V by 5 bases; bases with no gene match: 3. The CDR3 runs to 14 residues. As DNA, the CDR3 is TGCGCCAGCAGGACAGGGGGCCAAACCGGGGAGCTGTTTTTT. Translation gives CASRTGGQTGELFF.

This clonotype was seen many times. This chain uses TRBV12-3 or TRBV12-4 with TRBJ1-1, with a tentative D call TRBD1 (6 bases). This CDR3 contains 15 residues. Deletions cut 4 bases from V and 0 bases from J, with 12 bases between. Here the CDR3 DNA reads TGTGCCAGCAGTTCCAGGGGACTCGTGAACACTGAAGCTTTCTTT. It encodes CASSSRGLVNTEAFF.